This T cell receptor beta chain is from a study of identical twins. The study, taken as a whole, reports: Abundant beta clonotypes from cord blood had fewer insertions, unlike memory repertoires, which showed none. The study found that models underestimated out-of-frame TCR alpha sharing in monozygotic twins.

TCRdb reanalysed the 5' RACE reads using MiXCR and keeps one entry per CDR3 protein. Of 460,000 or so distinct CDR3 sequences listed, approximately 15% are singletons. Many counts were recorded for this clonotype. Its target is not known. The CDR3 runs to 15 residues. Germline V gene lookup returns CDR1 SGHRS and CDR2 YFSETQ. J was trimmed by 7 bases and V by 0 bases; bases with no gene match: 8. Another study also made use of these data, one on yellow fever vaccine responses in identical twins. This second report adds: As reported, the vaccine T cell response of twins seemed partly convergent and partly personalized.

This sequence was found in a young woman in good health. The chain uses TRBV5-1 and TRBJ2-5, with TRBD1 matching over 8 bases. The specimen was CD4+ T cells sorted from blood. The CDR3 spells CASSLDTGGIRTQYF. The CDR3 DNA sequence: TGCGCCAGCAGCTTGGATACAGGGGGGATACGGACCCAGTACTTC.